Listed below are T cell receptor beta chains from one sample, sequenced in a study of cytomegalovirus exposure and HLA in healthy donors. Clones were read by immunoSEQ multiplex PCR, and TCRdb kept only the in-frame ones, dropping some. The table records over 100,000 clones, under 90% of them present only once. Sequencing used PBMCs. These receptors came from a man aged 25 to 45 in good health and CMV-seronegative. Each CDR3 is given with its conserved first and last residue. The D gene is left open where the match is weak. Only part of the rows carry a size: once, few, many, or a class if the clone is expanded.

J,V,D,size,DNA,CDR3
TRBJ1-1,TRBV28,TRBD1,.,TGTGCCAGCATGTCCCCGACAGGGGCGTACACTGAAGCTTTCTTT,CASMSPTGAYTEAFF
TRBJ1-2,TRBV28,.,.,TGTGCCATCCGGAGGGAGGGGAGGGGCTATGGCTACACCTTC,CAIRREGRGYGYTF
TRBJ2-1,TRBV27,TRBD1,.,TGTGCCAGCAGTTCACAGGACAGGGTCACCTACAATGAGCAGTTCTTC,CASSSQDRVTYNEQFF
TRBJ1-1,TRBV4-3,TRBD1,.,TGCGCCAGCAGCCAGGGGTTGACAGGGGTGATGAACACTGAAGCTTTCTTT,CASSQGLTGVMNTEAFF
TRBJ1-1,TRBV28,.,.,TGTGCCAGCAGTTTCCGGGCAGGGGCCACTGAAGCTTTCTTT,CASSFRAGATEAFF
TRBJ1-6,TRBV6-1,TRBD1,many,TGTGCCAGCAGTGAAGGGACAGGGGGTTCACCCCTCCACTTT,CASSEGTGGSPLHF
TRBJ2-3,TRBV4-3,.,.,TGCGCCAGCAGCCAAGATCTAGGTGGATCGGATACGCAGTATTTT,CASSQDLGGSDTQYF
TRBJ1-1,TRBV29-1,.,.,TGCAGCGTTGTCAGGGTTATGAACACTGAAGCTTTCTTT,CSVVRVMNTEAFF
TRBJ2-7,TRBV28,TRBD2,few,TGTGCCAGCAGTTTAACCCTCCCTAGCGGGGCCTACGAGCAGTACTTC,CASSLTLPSGAYEQYF
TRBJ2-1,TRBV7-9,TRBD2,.,TGTGCCAGCAGCCCCCCCATCAGCGGGGGGGGATATGAGCAGTTCTTC,CASSPPISGGGYEQFF
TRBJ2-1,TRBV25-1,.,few,TGTGCCAGCAGTGAATTACCGGTTTTGCGGGAGCAGTTCTTC,CASSELPVLREQFF
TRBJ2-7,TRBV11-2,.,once,TGTGCCAGCAGCCCAGACCGGGGGACTCAGTACTTC,CASSPDRGTQYF
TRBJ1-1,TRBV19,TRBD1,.,TGTGCCAGTAGTTGGGACAGAGTGAACACTGAAGCTTTCTTT,CASSWDRVNTEAFF
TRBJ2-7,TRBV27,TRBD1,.,TGTGCCAGCAGTTTAATTGCAGGGGGAATCCTTACCGAGCAGTACTTC,CASSLIAGGILTEQYF
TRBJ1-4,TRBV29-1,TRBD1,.,TGCAGCGTTAACAGGGGCAGAGGTGAAAAACTGTTTTTT,CSVNRGRGEKLFF
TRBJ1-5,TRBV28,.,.,TGTGCCAGCAGTCTCACAGACAGGTATCAGCCCCAGCATTTT,CASSLTDRYQPQHF
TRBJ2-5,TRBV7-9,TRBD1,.,TGTGCCAGCAGCTTGGCGGGACAGGGCGGTAAAGAGACCCAGTACTTC,CASSLAGQGGKETQYF
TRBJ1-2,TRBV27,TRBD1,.,TGTGCCAGCAGTTTATCCGGGACAGGGGCCCGCCCCTACTATGGCTACACCTTC,CASSLSGTGARPYYGYTF
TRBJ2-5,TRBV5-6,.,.,TGTGCCAGCAGCTTCGGATCGCTAGCAGAGACCCAGTACTTC,CASSFGSLAETQYF
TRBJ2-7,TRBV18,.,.,TGTGCCAGCTCACCACTTCCCCTTATCGAGCAGTACTTC,CASSPLPLIEQYF
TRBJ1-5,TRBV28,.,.,TGTGCCAGCAAGCGGGCGGAGAAGAATCAGCCCCAGCATTTT,CASKRAEKNQPQHF
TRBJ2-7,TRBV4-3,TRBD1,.,TGCGCCAGCAGCCAAGCCCCGGGACAGGGACCTTCCAAGCAGTACTTC,CASSQAPGQGPSKQYF
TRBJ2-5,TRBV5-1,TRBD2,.,TGCGCCAGCAGCTCGGGACTAGCGGGGGGTCGGCAAGAGACCCAGTACTTC,CASSSGLAGGRQETQYF
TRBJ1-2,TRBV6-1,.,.,TGTGCCAGCAGTGAAGCGCTAGGCAGCCCGCCCTATGGCTACACCTTC,CASSEALGSPPYGYTF
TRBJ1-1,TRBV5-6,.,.,TGTGCCAGCAGCTTGGGGACAGTCTGGGCTTTCTTT,CASSLGTVWAFF
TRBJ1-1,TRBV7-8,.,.,TGTGCCAGCAGCTTAGACAGATCGACCACTGAAGCTTTCTTT,CASSLDRSTTEAFF
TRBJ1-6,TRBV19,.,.,TGTGCCACCAAGGGGATACTCGGGCATTCACCCCTCCACTTT,CATKGILGHSPLHF
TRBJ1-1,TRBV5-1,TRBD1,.,TGCGCCAGCAGCTTGGGGGTGACAGGGTTGAACACTGAAGCTTTCTTT,CASSLGVTGLNTEAFF
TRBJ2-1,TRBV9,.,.,TGTGCCAGCACCAACCCGCTAGGAGCCTACAATGAGCAGTTCTTC,CASTNPLGAYNEQFF
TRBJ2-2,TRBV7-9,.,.,TGTGCCAGCAGCCTTTGGGCAGGGGCGAACACCGGGGAGCTGTTTTTT,CASSLWAGANTGELFF
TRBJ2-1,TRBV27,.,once,TGTGCCAGCAGTGGCAGGGCGGGAAATGAGCAGTTCTTC,CASSGRAGNEQFF
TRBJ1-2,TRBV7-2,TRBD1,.,TGTGCCAGCAGCATAGGACAGGGCGCCTATGGCTACACCTTC,CASSIGQGAYGYTF
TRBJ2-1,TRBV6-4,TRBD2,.,TGTGCCAGCAGTGACATGGCGGGGGGAGGCAATGAGCAGTTCTTC,CASSDMAGGGNEQFF
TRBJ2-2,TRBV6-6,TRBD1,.,TGTGCCAGCAAATGGGACAGGGCGAACACCGGGGAGCTGTTTTTT,CASKWDRANTGELFF
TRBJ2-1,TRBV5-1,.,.,TGCGCCAGCAGCCCAAAGAAGAGCTCCTACAATGAGCAGTTCTTC,CASSPKKSSYNEQFF
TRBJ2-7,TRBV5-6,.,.,TGTGCCAGCAGACCACCACTGACAGGATCCTCCTACGAGCAGTACTTC,CASRPPLTGSSYEQYF
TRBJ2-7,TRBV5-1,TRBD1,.,TGCGCCAGCAGCTGGACAGGGGGATACGAGCAGTACTTC,CASSWTGGYEQYF
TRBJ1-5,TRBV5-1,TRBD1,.,TGCGCCAGCAGCTTGGGGGGACAGCCAAATCAGCCCCAGCATTTT,CASSLGGQPNQPQHF
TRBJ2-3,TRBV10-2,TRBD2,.,TGCGCCAGCAGTGGGCTAGCGGGGGCAGCGCAGTATTTT,CASSGLAGAAQYF
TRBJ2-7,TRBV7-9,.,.,TGTGCCAGCAGCTTAATTAACGGAGGGAATTACGAGCAGTACTTC,CASSLINGGNYEQYF
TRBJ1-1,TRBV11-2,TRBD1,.,TGTGCCAGCAGCCTATCGACAGGGGTTGGAGCTTTCTTT,CASSLSTGVGAFF
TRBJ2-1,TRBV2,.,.,TGTGCCAGCAGTGAAGCGCAGGGGTGGGTTGAGCAGTTCTTC,CASSEAQGWVEQFF
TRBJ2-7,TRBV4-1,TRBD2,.,TGCGCCAGCAGCCCCCTCCTAGCGGGGGGCCGTGACGAGCAGTACTTC,CASSPLLAGGRDEQYF
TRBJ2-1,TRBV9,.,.,TGTGCCAGCAGCCCAGGGACTCCCTCCTACAATGAGCAGTTCTTC,CASSPGTPSYNEQFF
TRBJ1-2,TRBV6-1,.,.,TGTGCCAGCAGTCTCGGGGGGATCTATGGCTACACCTTC,CASSLGGIYGYTF
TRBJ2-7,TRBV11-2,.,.,TGTGCCAGCACTACGACTGGGTCCTACGAGCAGTACTTC,CASTTTGSYEQYF
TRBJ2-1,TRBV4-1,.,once,TGCGCCAGCAGCCACCTAGAAAATGAGCAGTTCTTC,CASSHLENEQFF
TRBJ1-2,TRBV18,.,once,TGTGCCAGCTCACCACAGAGGAACTCTAACTATGGCTACACCTTC,CASSPQRNSNYGYTF
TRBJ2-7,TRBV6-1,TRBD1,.,TGTGCCAGCAGTATAACGGGACAGAGTTACGAGCAGTACTTC,CASSITGQSYEQYF
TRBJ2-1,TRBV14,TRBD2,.,TGTGCCAGCAGCCGTGCGGGGGGGCCACCTTTTGAGCAGTTCTTC,CASSRAGGPPFEQFF
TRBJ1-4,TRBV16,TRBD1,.,TGTGCCAGCAGCCAATTGGCCCAGGGGGCATCGGGTGAAAAACTGTTTTTT,CASSQLAQGASGEKLFF
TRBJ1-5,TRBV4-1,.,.,TGCGCCAGCAGCCAAGACAGAAATCAGCCCCAGCATTTT,CASSQDRNQPQHF
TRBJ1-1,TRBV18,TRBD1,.,TGTGCCAGCTCACCGGCAGGGGGCTTCACTGAAGCTTTCTTT,CASSPAGGFTEAFF
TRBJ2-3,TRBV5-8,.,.,TGTGCCAGCAGCTTGGCCGGCCGCGGGGCGGAGGCAGATACGCAGTATTTT,CASSLAGRGAEADTQYF
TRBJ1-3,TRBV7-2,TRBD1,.,TGTGCCAGCAGCCGCCGGGGACAGGTGGGCGGAAACACCATATATTTT,CASSRRGQVGGNTIYF